This T cell receptor (beta chain) was documented in a study of T cell responses to AZD1222 COVID-19 vaccine. The study's findings and limits: Repertoires were obtained solely post-peak T cell response. Epitopes outside B.1.351 and B.1.1.7 mutated regions reportedly drew nearly half of spike TCRs. Just a handful of people given AZD1222 tested seropositive at baseline.

V lost 3 bases, J lost 0 bases, and 17 bases lay in between. Germline V CDR1 and CDR2: GTSNPN, SVGIG (reference sequence). This CDR3 spans 17 amino acids. On this clone itself: Its antigen is unidentified.

The table came from immunoSEQ multiplex PCR; TCRdb's copy has only in-frame clones and leaves some out. This sample yields some 160,000 clones, of which approximately 91% are seen a single time; 1.9% belongs to the top ten. The genes are TRBV30 and TRBJ1-4; a weak D match, TRBD1 (5 bases). The sample in question was peripheral blood, obtained 28 days after the second AZD1222 dose. This receptor was obtained from an adult who received the AZD1222 COVID-19 vaccine. The CDR3 here is CAWSWGEDRATNEKLFF. In DNA form, the CDR3 reads TGTGCCTGGAGCTGGGGGGAGGACCGTGCAACTAATGAAAAACTGTTTTTT.